What follows describes a single T cell receptor (beta chain). Its specificity is not known. The sample belongs to a study of cytomegalovirus exposure and HLA in healthy donors. The CDR3 is 15 residues long. V dropped 1 base and J dropped 4 bases, with 14 bases sitting between them. Germline lookup yields CDR1 SGDLS and CDR2 YYNGEE. Study-level results: Other equally common chains were less clonally expanded than HLA-associated TCR beta chains, a later analysis showed. The dataset shows that most TCR sequences were rare, while some public TCRs occurred in many donors.

The donors were healthy bone marrow donors. Sampled while nominally healthy, donors likely had unrecorded immune exposures. PCR was performed using 60 Vbeta and 13 Jbeta primers. Using immunoSEQ multiplex PCR, the repertoire was profiled, and TCRdb retains in-frame clones only, with some absent. The sample has around 170,000 clones, roughly 80% seen once; the top ten hold approximately 3.9%. The sample was PBMCs. The chain combines TRBV9 with TRBJ1-1; D is ambiguous. The receptor was derived from a man aged 45-65 years in good health and CMV-seronegative. The DNA for the CDR3 is TGTGCCAGCAGCGTACGAGGAGGAGAGGGCACTGAAGCTTTCTTT. Encoded protein: CASSVRGGEGTEAFF. Variable domain in full (rest from reference TRBV9 and TRBJ1-1): DSGVTQTPKHLITATGQRVTLRCSPRSGDLSVYWYQQSLDQGLQFLIQYYNGEERAKGNILERFSAQQFPDLHSELNLSSLELGDSALYFCASSVRGGEGTEAFFGQGTRLTVV.